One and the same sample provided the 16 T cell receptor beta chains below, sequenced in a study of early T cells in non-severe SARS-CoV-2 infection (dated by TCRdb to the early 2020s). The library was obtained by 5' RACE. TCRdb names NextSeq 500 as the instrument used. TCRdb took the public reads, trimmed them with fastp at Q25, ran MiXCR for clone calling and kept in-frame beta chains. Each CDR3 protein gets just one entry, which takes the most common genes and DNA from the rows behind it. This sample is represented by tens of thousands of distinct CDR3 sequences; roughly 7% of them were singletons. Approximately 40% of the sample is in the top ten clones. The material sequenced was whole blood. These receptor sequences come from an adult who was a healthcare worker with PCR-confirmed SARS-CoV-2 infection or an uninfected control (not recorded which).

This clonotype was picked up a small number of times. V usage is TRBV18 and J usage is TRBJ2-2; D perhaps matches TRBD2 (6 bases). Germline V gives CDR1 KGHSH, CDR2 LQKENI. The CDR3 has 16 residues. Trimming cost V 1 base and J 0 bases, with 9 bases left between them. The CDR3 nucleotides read TGTGCCAGCTCACCACGGAGCGGGCCGAACACCGGGGAGCTGTTTTTT. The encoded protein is CASSPRSGPNTGELFF.

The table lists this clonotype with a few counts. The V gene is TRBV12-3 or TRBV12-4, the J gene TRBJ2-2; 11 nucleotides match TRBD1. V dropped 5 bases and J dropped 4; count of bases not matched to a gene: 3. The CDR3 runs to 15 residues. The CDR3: CASSLGTGGTGELFF. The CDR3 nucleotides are TGTGCCAGCAGTCTGGGGACAGGGGGCACCGGGGAGCTGTTTTTT.

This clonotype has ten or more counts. CDR3 coding DNA: TGTGCCTGGAGTGATGGACTAGCGGGAGACGAGCAGTACTTC. Protein sequence: CAWSDGLAGDEQYF. The chain joins TRBV30 to TRBJ2-7; 13 bases align to TRBD2. Germline V gives CDR1 GTSNPN, CDR2 SVGIG (reference sequence). J gave up 5 bases and V 1 base, and 2 bases lay outside the gene matches. The CDR3 has 14 amino acids.

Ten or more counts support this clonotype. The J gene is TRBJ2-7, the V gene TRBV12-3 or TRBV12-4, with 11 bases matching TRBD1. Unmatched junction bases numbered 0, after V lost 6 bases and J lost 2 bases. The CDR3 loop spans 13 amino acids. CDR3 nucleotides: TGTGCCAGCAGGGGACAGGGGGCCTACGAGCAGTACTTC. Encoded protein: CASRGQGAYEQYF.

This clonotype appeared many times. The DNA for the CDR3 is TGTGCCAGCAGTTTTTTAGAACAGGATGAGCAGTTCTTC. This sequence encodes CASSFLEQDEQFF. The V call is TRBV12-3 or TRBV12-4, the J call TRBJ2-1; D is perhaps TRBD1 (5 bases). This CDR3 region has 13 residues. Trimming removed 3 bases at V and 8 bases at J, with 11 bases between.

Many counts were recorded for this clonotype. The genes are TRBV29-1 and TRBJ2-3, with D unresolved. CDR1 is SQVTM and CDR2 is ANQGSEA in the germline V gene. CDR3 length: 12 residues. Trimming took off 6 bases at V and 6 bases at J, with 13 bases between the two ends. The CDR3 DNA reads TGCAGCGTCCGGGCCCTTTTTGATACGCAGTATTTT. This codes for CSVRALFDTQYF.

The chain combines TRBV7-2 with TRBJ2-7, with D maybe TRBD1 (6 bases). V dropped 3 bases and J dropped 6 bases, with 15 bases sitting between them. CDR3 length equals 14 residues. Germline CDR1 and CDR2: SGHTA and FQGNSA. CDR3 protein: CASSFGTTYSEQYF. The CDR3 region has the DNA TGTGCCAGCAGCTTCGGGACAACCTACTCCGAGCAGTACTTC.

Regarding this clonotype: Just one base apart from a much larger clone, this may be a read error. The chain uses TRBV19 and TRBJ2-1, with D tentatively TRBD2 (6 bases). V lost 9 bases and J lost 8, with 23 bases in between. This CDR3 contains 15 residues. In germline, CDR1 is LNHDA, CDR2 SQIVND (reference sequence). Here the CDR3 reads CASRGLARPFDEQFF. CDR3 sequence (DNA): TGTGCCAGCCGGGGGTTGGCGCGCCCTTTCGATGAGCAGTTCTTC.

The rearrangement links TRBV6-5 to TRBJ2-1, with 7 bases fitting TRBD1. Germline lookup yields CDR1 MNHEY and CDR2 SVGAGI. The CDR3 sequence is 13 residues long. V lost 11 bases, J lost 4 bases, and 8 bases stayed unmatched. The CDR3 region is CACGTGEYNEQFF. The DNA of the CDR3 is TGTGCCTGTGGTACAGGGGAATACAATGAGCAGTTCTTC.

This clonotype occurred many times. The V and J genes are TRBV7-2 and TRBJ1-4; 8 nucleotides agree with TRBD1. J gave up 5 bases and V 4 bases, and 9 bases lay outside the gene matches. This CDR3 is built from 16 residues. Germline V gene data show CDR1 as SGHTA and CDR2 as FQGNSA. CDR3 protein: CASSWTARQGNEKLFF. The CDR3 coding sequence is TGTGCCAGCAGCTGGACGGCGAGACAGGGGAATGAAAAACTGTTTTTT.

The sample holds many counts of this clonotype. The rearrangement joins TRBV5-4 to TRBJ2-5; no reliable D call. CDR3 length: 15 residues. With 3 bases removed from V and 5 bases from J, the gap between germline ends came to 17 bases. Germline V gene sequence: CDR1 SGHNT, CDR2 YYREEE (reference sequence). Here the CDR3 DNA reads TGTGCCAGCAGCTCCGGTTCCCGTCCATTGGAGACCCAGTACTTC. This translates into CASSSGSRPLETQYF.

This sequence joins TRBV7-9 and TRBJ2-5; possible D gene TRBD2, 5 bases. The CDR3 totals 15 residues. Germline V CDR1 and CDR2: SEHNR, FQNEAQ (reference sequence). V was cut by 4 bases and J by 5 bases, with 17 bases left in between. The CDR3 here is CASSSGGLALETQYF. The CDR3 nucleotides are TGTGCCAGCAGCTCCGGTGGGCTAGCACTTGAGACCCAGTACTTC.

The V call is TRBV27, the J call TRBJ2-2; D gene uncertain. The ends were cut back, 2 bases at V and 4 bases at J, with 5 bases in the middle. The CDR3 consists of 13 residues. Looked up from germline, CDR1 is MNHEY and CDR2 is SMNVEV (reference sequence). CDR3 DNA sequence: TGTGCCAGCAGTTTACAGGTCACCGGGGAGCTGTTTTTT. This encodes CASSLQVTGELFF.

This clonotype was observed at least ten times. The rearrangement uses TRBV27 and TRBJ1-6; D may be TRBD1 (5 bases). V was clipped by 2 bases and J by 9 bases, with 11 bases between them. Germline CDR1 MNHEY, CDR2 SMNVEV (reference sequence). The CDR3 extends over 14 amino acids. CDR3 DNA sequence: TGTGCCAGCAGTTTAGGGGCACCTTCTTCACCCCTCCACTTT. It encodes CASSLGAPSSPLHF.

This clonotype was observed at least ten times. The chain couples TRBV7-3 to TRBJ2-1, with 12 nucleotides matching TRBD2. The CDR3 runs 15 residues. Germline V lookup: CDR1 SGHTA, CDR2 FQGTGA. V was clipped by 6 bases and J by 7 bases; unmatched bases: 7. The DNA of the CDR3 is TGTGCCAGCAGTTCTGGACTAGCGGGGATGAATGAGCAGTTCTTC. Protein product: CASSSGLAGMNEQFF.

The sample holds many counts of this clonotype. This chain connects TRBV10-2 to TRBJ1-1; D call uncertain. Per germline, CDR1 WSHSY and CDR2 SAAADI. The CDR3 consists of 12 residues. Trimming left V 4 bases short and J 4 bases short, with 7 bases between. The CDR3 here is CASSVLGTEAFF. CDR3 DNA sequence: TGCGCCAGCAGTGTTTTGGGCACTGAAGCTTTCTTT.